One and the same sample provided the 30 T cell receptor beta chains below, sequenced in a study of stem cell transplantation in POMP-related autoinflammatory disease (dated by TCRdb to 2020 to 2022). The time point tag for this specimen amounts to: after hematopoietic stem cell transplant. Receptors were amplified or captured by the immunoSEQ multiplex PCR assay. TCRdb's version of the immuneACCESS table is confined to in-frame rearrangements and falls short of the full clone set. An unresolved V gene accounts for under half of the shortfall where checked; the remainder is of unknown origin. Here the sample has about 4,900 clones; under 95% occur a single time. The top ten clonotypes cover 2% to 3% of the sample. Specimen: CD8+ T cells from PBMCs, collected after stem cell transplantation. These TCRs come from a human patient with POMP-related autoinflammation and immune dysregulation (PRAID). Once a transplant has taken place, some T cells may be donor derived.

J is TRBJ1-1 and V is TRBV28; no definite D call. This CDR3 contains 14 residues. The germline V gene encodes CDR1 MDHEN and CDR2 SYDVKM. The germline V and J ends were trimmed by 3 bases and 0 bases, with 8 bases remaining between them. CDR3 amino acids: CASSLDRLNTEAFF. The CDR3 DNA sequence: TGTGCCAGCAGTTTGGACCGGCTGAACACTGAAGCTTTCTTT.

This clone was picked up one time. J is TRBJ2-7 and V is TRBV4-1, with D possibly TRBD2 on 5 matching bases. CDR3 length equals 13 residues. V lost 1 base and J 5 bases, leaving 9 bases between the germline ends. CDR1 and CDR2 from the germline V gene are MGHRA and YSYEKL. CDR3 region: CASSQGVGDEQYF. In DNA form, the CDR3 reads TGCGCCAGCAGCCAAGGTGTCGGGGACGAGCAGTACTTC.

The chain combines TRBV19 with TRBJ2-1; the match to TRBD1 covers 7 bases. CDR3 length: 14 residues. Germline CDR1 LNHDA, CDR2 SQIVND (reference sequence). Trimming cost V 5 bases and J 2 bases; bases outside gene matches: 3. CDR3 amino acids: CASSPRGTYNEQFF. In DNA form, the CDR3 reads TGTGCCAGTAGTCCCAGGGGGACCTACAATGAGCAGTTCTTC.

The chain has TRBV5-6 and TRBJ1-1; no clear D. With 1 base removed from V and 6 bases from J, the gap between germline ends came to 7 bases. Germline CDR1 SGHDT, CDR2 YYEEEE. The CDR3 consists of 12 residues. As DNA, the CDR3 is TGTGCCAGCAGCTTGTCCTTAGCTGAAGCTTTCTTT. Its protein product is CASSLSLAEAFF.

The chain recombines TRBV7-9 with TRBJ2-7; no firm D call. The CDR3 spans 15 residues. Germline V gene data show CDR1 as SEHNR and CDR2 as FQNEAQ (reference sequence). V gave up 3 bases and J gave up 3 bases, with 15 bases separating them. Here the CDR3 reads CASSFSGQVGYEQYF. The CDR3 nucleotides read TGTGCCAGCAGCTTCTCTGGGCAGGTCGGCTACGAGCAGTACTTC.

The chain uses TRBV30 and TRBJ2-7, with D tentatively TRBD1 (6 bases). Germline V gene lookup returns CDR1 GTSNPN and CDR2 SVGIG (reference sequence). Trimming removed 5 bases at V and 0 bases at J, with 11 bases between. The length of the CDR3 is 13 residues. CDR3: CAWGKQGSYEQYF. The CDR3 bases are TGTGCCTGGGGAAAACAGGGCTCCTACGAGCAGTACTTC.

This clone has just one count. The V and J genes are TRBV30 and TRBJ2-2; D not resolved. In germline, CDR1 is GTSNPN, CDR2 SVGIG (reference sequence). The CDR3 totals 15 residues. V was cut by 4 bases and J by 5 bases, with 17 bases left in between. DNA of the CDR3: TGTGCCTGGAATAGTGGAGCCGGAGATACCGGGGAGCTGTTTTTT. This sequence encodes CAWNSGAGDTGELFF. Drawing the rest from reference TRBV30 and TRBJ2-2, the complete variable domain is SQTIHQWPATLVQPVGSPLSLECTVEGTSNPNLYWYRQAAGRGLQLLFYSVGIGQISSEVPQNLSASRPQDRQFILSSKKLLLSDSGFYLCAWNSGAGDTGELFFGEGSRLTVL.

CDR3 bases: TGTGCCACCGCACCGGGTGGAGCCGGGGAGCTGTTTTTT. Translating it yields CATAPGGAGELFF. The chain recombines TRBV11-3 with TRBJ2-2; D ambiguous. Germline CDR1 and CDR2: SGHNT and YENEEA. This CDR3 is 13 amino acids long. Trimming removed 10 bases from V and 6 bases from J, with 15 bases in between.

The rearrangement uses TRBV28 and TRBJ2-7; D is uncertain. The CDR3 is 12 residues long. V lost 8 bases and J lost 2, with 10 bases in between. Germline V CDR1 and CDR2: MDHEN, SYDVKM. CDR3 coding DNA: TGTGCCAGCTCGGCAGCAACCTACGAGCAGTACTTC. Translation gives CASSAATYEQYF.

Only a few counts were recorded for this clone. V usage is TRBV7-9 and J usage is TRBJ1-5; D not resolved. The germline CDR1 and CDR2 sequences are SEHNR and FQNEAQ (reference sequence). The ends were cut back, 2 bases at V and 0 bases at J, with 8 bases in the middle. This CDR3 is built from 15 residues. The CDR3 loop is CASSLSDGSNQPQHF. The CDR3, as DNA: TGTGCCAGCAGCTTAAGTGACGGTAGCAATCAGCCCCAGCATTTT.

The rearrangement links TRBV10-3 to TRBJ2-2; D might be TRBD1 (5 bases). V lost 11 bases and J lost 7, with 11 bases in between. This CDR3 comprises 11 residues. The germline gives CDR1 ENHRY, CDR2 SYGVKD. The CDR3 reads CAVQGIGELFF. The CDR3 nucleotides are TGTGCCGTTCAGGGAATCGGGGAGCTGTTTTTT.

J is TRBJ1-1 and V is TRBV11-3; D remains unclear. This CDR3 region has 15 residues. CDR1 and CDR2 (germline): SGHNT, YENEEA. Trimming removed 5 bases from V and 3 bases from J, with 16 bases in between. CDR3 sequence reads: CASSPRGEGYTEAFF. CDR3 sequence (DNA): TGTGCCAGCAGCCCCCGGGGAGAAGGGTACACTGAAGCTTTCTTT.

As to this clone: Relative to the germline gene, one junction end is altered; a read error may explain this. This chain joins TRBV30 and TRBJ2-1, with D possibly matching TRBD2 (5 bases). This CDR3 region has 12 residues. CDR1 is GTSNPN, CDR2 SVGIG, per germline (reference sequence). The DNA for the CDR3 is TGTGCCCGGAGGAACTCCTACAATGAGCAGTTCTTC. Translating gives CARRNSYNEQFF.

The chain has TRBV28 and TRBJ2-1; no reliable D call. The germline V gene encodes CDR1 MDHEN and CDR2 SYDVKM. V lost 7 bases and J lost 2, with 9 bases in between. The CDR3 spans 13 residues. DNA of the CDR3: TGTGCCAGCAAGGTTCGGGCCTACAATGAGCAGTTCTTC. This codes for CASKVRAYNEQFF. The full variable domain, its missing parts supplied by reference TRBV28 and TRBJ2-1, is DVKVTQSSRYLVKRTGEKVFLECVQDMDHENMFWYRQDPGLGLRLIYFSYDVKMKEKGDIPEGYSVSREKKERFSLILESASTNQTSMYLCASKVRAYNEQFFGPGTRLTVL.

The CDR3: CSAGTSEAFF. As DNA, the CDR3 is TGCAGCGCCGGGACGTCTGAAGCTTTCTTT. The chain employs TRBV29-1 and TRBJ1-1; tentative D call: TRBD1 (5 bases). V was cut by 7 bases and J by 6 bases, with 9 bases left in between. The germline V gene has CDR1 SQVTM and CDR2 ANQGSEA. CDR3 size: 10 residues.

CDR3 loop: CASSLGSGGEEQYF. DNA for the CDR3: TGTGCCAGCAGCTTGGGGTCCGGGGGGGAGGAGCAGTACTTC. The chain couples TRBV11-2 to TRBJ2-7; 8 bases line up with TRBD2. This CDR3 spans 14 amino acids. Germline V gene sequence: CDR1 SGHAT, CDR2 FQNNGV. The V gene end was trimmed by 3 bases and the J gene end by 7 bases; junction bases not matched to a gene: 8.

This sequence joins TRBV13 and TRBJ2-3; 12 bases line up with TRBD2. Germline V lookup: CDR1 PRHDT, CDR2 FYEKMQ (reference sequence). V trimming: 3 bases; J trimming: 3 bases; junction bases outside the gene matches: 4. CDR3 size: 16 residues. The CDR3 coding sequence is TGTGCCAGCAGCTTTCCGACTAGCGGGAGTACAGATACGCAGTATTTT. Translated, it gives CASSFPTSGSTDTQYF.

This rearrangement joins TRBV4-2 to TRBJ2-1; TRBD2 agrees at 7 bases. Germline-derived CDR1 and CDR2 are LGHNA and YNFKEQ. V dropped 3 bases and J dropped 3; count of bases not matched to a gene: 2. The CDR3 covers 14 residues. CDR3 bases: TGTGCCAGCAGCCAGGGAGGGGTCTACAATGAGCAGTTCTTC. Protein: CASSQGGVYNEQFF.

This clone was seen more than once but under ten times. The gene calls are TRBV6-1 and TRBJ1-5; D remains ambiguous. V shed 4 bases and J shed 0 bases, with 13 bases lying between them. CDR3 length: 16 amino acids. Germline lookup yields CDR1 MNHNS and CDR2 SASEGT. The CDR3 sequence is CASSAQVLPSNQPQHF. The DNA of the CDR3 is TGTGCCAGCAGTGCCCAAGTCTTGCCTAGCAATCAGCCCCAGCATTTT.

The chain couples TRBV12-5 to TRBJ2-5; TRBD1 agrees at 7 bases. Germline CDR1 LGHNT, CDR2 FRNRAP. CDR3 length equals 16 residues. V was clipped by 0 bases and J by 1 base; unmatched bases: 5. As DNA, the CDR3 is TGTGCTAGTGGTTTGGTGAGAGGGGGCCTCCAAGAGACCCAGTACTTC. The encoded protein is CASGLVRGGLQETQYF.

The rearrangement joins TRBV9 to TRBJ2-1, with TRBD1 identical over 8 bases. CDR1 is SGDLS, CDR2 YYNGEE, per germline. This CDR3 is 15 amino acids long. With V trimmed by 3 bases and J by 9 bases, 11 bases remained unmatched. CDR3 in amino acids: CASSGTDRAGPEQFF. For the CDR3, the DNA is TGTGCCAGCAGCGGGACGGACAGGGCGGGCCCTGAGCAGTTCTTC. Together with reference TRBV9 and TRBJ2-1, the CDR3 gives the full variable domain: DSGVTQTPKHLITATGQRVTLRCSPRSGDLSVYWYQQSLDQGLQFLIQYYNGEERAKGNILERFSAQQFPDLHSELNLSSLELGDSALYFCASSGTDRAGPEQFFGPGTRLTVL.

Only one count was recorded for this clone. The J gene is TRBJ1-1, the V gene TRBV27; TRBD1 agrees at 7 bases. V lost 6 bases and J lost 4; bases outside the gene matches: 2. Looked up from germline, CDR1 is MNHEY and CDR2 is SMNVEV (reference sequence). The CDR3 is 12 residues long. The CDR3 DNA is TGTGCCAGCAGGGCAGGGGGCACTGAAGCTTTCTTT. It codes for CASRAGGTEAFF.

The V and J genes are TRBV11-2 and TRBJ1-1, with 7 bases lining up with TRBD1. Trimming at V came to 5 bases and at J to 3 bases, leaving 15 bases not matched to a gene. The CDR3 covers 17 residues. Per germline, CDR1 SGHAT and CDR2 FQNNGV. The CDR3 bases are TGTGCCAGCAGCCATCCGGGGACAGTTTATTTAGACACTGAAGCTTTCTTT. It is translated as CASSHPGTVYLDTEAFF.

The chain has TRBV7-9 and TRBJ2-3; D unclear. V was trimmed by 5 bases and J by 7 bases, leaving 13 bases between them. CDR1 and CDR2 from the germline V gene are SEHNR and FQNEAQ (reference sequence). The CDR3 is 13 amino acids. The CDR3 nucleotides read TGTGCCAGCAGCCCCCAAGAGGTCTATACGCAGTATTTT. It translates to CASSPQEVYTQYF.

This sequence joins TRBV19 and TRBJ2-7; 9 positions agree with TRBD2. After removal of 3 bases from V and 3 bases from J, the junction contained 3 bases not matched to a gene. There are 14 residues in the CDR3. The V gene's germline CDR1 is LNHDA and CDR2 SQIVND (reference sequence). CDR3 nucleotides: TGTGCCAGTAGTATGGCTAGCGGGAACTACGAGCAGTACTTC. Protein sequence: CASSMASGNYEQYF.

The chain recombines TRBV19 with TRBJ1-4, with D perhaps TRBD1 (5 bases). This CDR3 is 15 amino acids long. Germline loops: CDR1 LNHDA, CDR2 SQIVND (reference sequence). Trimming took 5 bases from V and 7 from J, leaving 17 bases between them. CDR3 amino acids: CASSSRTIKSEKLFF. CDR3 in DNA: TGTGCCAGTAGTTCCCGGACAATCAAGTCTGAAAAACTGTTTTTT.

This chain connects TRBV7-9 to TRBJ1-1; D gene uncertain. The CDR3 is 13 residues long. The ends were cut back, 2 bases at V and 1 base at J, with 5 bases in the middle. Germline assignment: CDR1 SEHNR and CDR2 FQNEAQ (reference sequence). The CDR3 coding sequence is TGTGCCAGCAGCTTATCGGAGAACACTGAAGCTTTCTTT. It yields the protein CASSLSENTEAFF.

This chain uses TRBV12-3 or TRBV12-4 with TRBJ1-1; D is undetermined. Trimming took off 2 bases at V and 2 bases at J, with 6 bases between the two ends. The CDR3 sequence is 13 residues long. Written as DNA, the CDR3 is TGTGCCAGCAGTTTATCGGCCAACACTGAAGCTTTCTTT. Translated: CASSLSANTEAFF.

This rearrangement joins TRBV5-4 to TRBJ2-1; 11 nucleotides agree with TRBD1. The J segment lost 7 bases and the V segment lost 4 bases, leaving 4 bases of the junction unmatched. The germline CDR1 and CDR2 sequences are SGHNT and YYREEE (reference sequence). The CDR3 is made up of 14 amino acids. The CDR3 DNA follows: TGTGCCAGCAGCCAAGGGGACAGGGGGAATGAGCAGTTCTTC. Translating gives CASSQGDRGNEQFF.

The V gene is TRBV4-1, the J gene TRBJ1-2; no definite D call. CDR3 length equals 16 residues. The V and J ends lost 4 bases and 0 bases respectively, with 15 bases between them. In germline, CDR1 is MGHRA, CDR2 YSYEKL. The CDR3 loop is CASSPREPLTNYGYTF. CDR3 in DNA: TGCGCCAGCAGCCCGCGTGAACCACTGACTAACTATGGCTACACCTTC.